The TCR beta chain described here comes from a study of T cell responses to AZD1222 COVID-19 vaccine. Study in general: Pooling covered second doses at about 4 or about 12 weeks.

This table comes from immunoSEQ multiplex PCR, and its TCRdb copy is limited to in-frame clones, with some not included. The table lists 150,000 to 160,000 clones, around 89% of them singletons. To note about this clone: Antigen specificity is unknown.

Study findings and constraints: The donor cohort was predominantly white British with a female majority, and clonal diversity may have been underestimated.

This specimen was peripheral blood, taken on day 0 of AZD1222 vaccination. This clonotype was obtained from an adult in good health.

The CDR3 bases are TGCGCCAGCAGCCGGGAGGGGTCTGGAAACACCATATATTTT. Translated: CASSREGSGNTIYF. The V gene is TRBV5-1, the J gene TRBJ1-3; possible D gene TRBD1, 5 bases. Trimming cost V 4 bases and J 1 base, with 9 bases left between them. The CDR3 has 14 residues. CDR1 and CDR2 from the germline V gene are SGHRS and YFSETQ.